These T cell receptor beta chains were read from a single sample in a study of OX40 agonist ivuxolimab in advanced cancers. Generated by immunoSEQ multiplex PCR, the TCRdb table keeps only in-frame clones and is missing some. The sample lists just under 85,000 clones, approximately 84% occurring once. This material consisted of CD4+ or CD8+ T cells sorted from blood, taken in a trial of the OX40 agonist ivuxolimab. These receptors came from an adult with an advanced solid tumor such as melanoma, head and neck, liver or kidney cancer. The CDR3 runs from the conserved cysteine through the conserved F or W. A D gene is named only where the DNA matches it firmly. Size is stated for part of the rows, as once, few or many counts, or as a class when the clone is expanded.

d_call	v_call	cdr3_length	clone_size	j_call	cdr3_nt	cdr3_aa
.	TRBV6-1	15	.	TRBJ1-3	TGTGCCAGCAGTGCCCGGGAGGGGGGAAGAAACACCATATATTTT	CASSAREGGRNTIYF
TRBD2	TRBV7-8	11	.	TRBJ2-5	TGTGCCAGCACTCGCGGGGGGACCCAGTACTTC	CASTRGGTQYF
TRBD2	TRBV30	14	.	TRBJ2-7	TGTGCCTGGACCCTTCCGGGACTAGCTCGGGAGCAGTACTTC	CAWTLPGLAREQYF
TRBD2	TRBV7-6	17	.	TRBJ2-1	TGTGCCAGCAGCTTACCGGGGGGAGGGAGCTCCTACAATGAGCAGTTCTTC	CASSLPGGGSSYNEQFF
TRBD2	TRBV6-5	12	.	TRBJ2-2	TGTGCCTCGGGACTAGCGAACGGGGAGCTGTTTTTT	CASGLANGELFF
.	TRBV13	13	.	TRBJ1-5	TGTGCCAGCAGCTTAAATTTAGAAGAGCCCCAGCATTTT	CASSLNLEEPQHF
.	TRBV2	14	.	TRBJ1-1	TGTGCCAGCAGCGCCGGGCCCCAGGGTACTGAAGCTTTCTTT	CASSAGPQGTEAFF
.	TRBV21-1	20	.	TRBJ2-5	TGTGCCAGCAGCAAAGTTGAGTATAGGACAGAGCCGGACCCCAGGGAGACCCAGTACTTC	CASSKVEYRTEPDPRETQYF
.	TRBV19	13	.	TRBJ1-2	TGTGCCAGTAGCCCCGACAGCTCCTATGGCTACACCTTC	CASSPDSSYGYTF
.	TRBV18	12	.	TRBJ2-3	TGTGCCAGCTCACCAACCACAGATACGCAGTATTTT	CASSPTTDTQYF
.	TRBV11-3	16	.	TRBJ1-6	TGTGCCAGCAGCTATGAGGGCGACCCCTATAATTCACCCCTCCACTTT	CASSYEGDPYNSPLHF
TRBD2	TRBV18	16	.	TRBJ2-7	TGTGCCAGCTCACCAAAGAGCGGGAGGAGCTCCTACGAGCAGTACTTC	CASSPKSGRSSYEQYF
.	TRBV18	13	.	TRBJ2-7	TGTGCCAGCTCACCACAGGGGGACTACGAGCAGTACTTC	CASSPQGDYEQYF
.	TRBV30	15	medium-sized	TRBJ1-6	TGTGCCTGGGGGACCTGGACCGGGATAAATTCACCCCTCCACTTT	CAWGTWTGINSPLHF
.	TRBV5-4	12	.	TRBJ1-1	TGTGCCAGCAGCTCCCGGACGGGGAAAGCTTTCTTT	CASSSRTGKAFF
.	TRBV7-9	14	.	TRBJ2-1	TGTGCCAGCAGCTCAGTTGACCCCTACAATGAGCAGTTCTTC	CASSSVDPYNEQFF
.	TRBV11-2	14	.	TRBJ1-1	TGTGCCAGCAGCTTACAAGGGTTGAACACTGAAGCTTTCTTT	CASSLQGLNTEAFF
.	TRBV7-8	15	.	TRBJ1-1	TGTGCCAGCAGCCTAGGGAACTATATGAACACTGAAGCTTTCTTT	CASSLGNYMNTEAFF
.	TRBV9	15	.	TRBJ2-7	TGTGCCAGCAGCGCTTCCCAGGGACCCCTTTACGAGCAGTACTTC	CASSASQGPLYEQYF
.	TRBV30	15	.	TRBJ1-3	TGTGCCTGGAGTGCCTCCGATAGAAAGGCAAACACCATATATTTT	CAWSASDRKANTIYF
.	TRBV5-5	12	once	TRBJ2-7	TGTGCCAGCAGCTTGGGGGGGTACGAGCAGTACTTC	CASSLGGYEQYF
TRBD2	TRBV4-2	15	few	TRBJ2-1	TGTGCCAGCAGCTACGTTCTAGCGGGCAACAATGAGCAGTTCTTC	CASSYVLAGNNEQFF
TRBD1	TRBV5-1	14	.	TRBJ2-1	TGCGCCAGCAGCTTAAGGCAGGGGGCTGGTGAGCAGTTCTTC	CASSLRQGAGEQFF
.	TRBV12-5	14	.	TRBJ1-2	TGTGCTAGTGGTTTGGGGGAGACATCAATGGTCGTCACCTTC	CASGLGETSMVVTF
.	TRBV14	13	.	TRBJ1-2	TGTGCCAGCAGCCAAGTCAGGAGCCTCGGCTACACCTTC	CASSQVRSLGYTF
TRBD2	TRBV13	16	.	TRBJ2-1	TGTGCCAGCAGCCCCTCCTTAGCGGGGTCCTACAATGAGCAGTTCTTC	CASSPSLAGSYNEQFF
TRBD1	TRBV15	15	.	TRBJ1-3	TGTGCCACCAGCAGCGGACAGGGTACTGGAAACACCATATATTTT	CATSSGQGTGNTIYF
.	TRBV4-1	15	many	TRBJ1-1	TGCGCCAGCAGCCAAGTTGGGGGGCCTTACACTGAAGCTTTCTTT	CASSQVGGPYTEAFF
TRBD2	TRBV7-9	14	.	TRBJ2-7	TGTGCCAGCAGCTTAGGACTAGCGGGAGGGCCGCGTTACTTC	CASSLGLAGGPRYF
TRBD2	TRBV11-2	14	.	TRBJ2-3	TGTGCCAGCAACCCAGCGGGAACCACAGATACGCAGTATTTT	CASNPAGTTDTQYF
.	TRBV18	13	.	TRBJ2-3	TGTGCCAGCTCACCACCGGTAACAGATACGCAGTATTTT	CASSPPVTDTQYF
TRBD2	TRBV4-2	16	.	TRBJ2-2	TGTGCCAGCAGCCCCCGTAGCGGGGGGGCTGGCGGGGAGCTGTTTTTT	CASSPRSGGAGGELFF
TRBD1	TRBV5-4	13	few	TRBJ1-4	TGTGCCAGCAGTGCAGGGGGTAATGAAAAACTGTTTTTT	CASSAGGNEKLFF
TRBD2	TRBV7-9	15	.	TRBJ2-3	TGTGCCAGCAGCTTACTGACTAGCGGGACAGATACGCAGTATTTT	CASSLLTSGTDTQYF
.	TRBV30	16	.	TRBJ1-3	TGTGCCTGGAGTGTACCCACAGGGTACGCTGGAAACACCATATATTTT	CAWSVPTGYAGNTIYF
.	TRBV21-1	17	.	TRBJ2-7	TGTGCCAGCAGCAAAGTCACTAGCGGGAGGGTTCCCCACGAGCAGTACTTC	CASSKVTSGRVPHEQYF
.	TRBV11-2	12	.	TRBJ1-1	TGTGCCAGCAGCTTCAGGGACACTGAAGCTTTCTTT	CASSFRDTEAFF